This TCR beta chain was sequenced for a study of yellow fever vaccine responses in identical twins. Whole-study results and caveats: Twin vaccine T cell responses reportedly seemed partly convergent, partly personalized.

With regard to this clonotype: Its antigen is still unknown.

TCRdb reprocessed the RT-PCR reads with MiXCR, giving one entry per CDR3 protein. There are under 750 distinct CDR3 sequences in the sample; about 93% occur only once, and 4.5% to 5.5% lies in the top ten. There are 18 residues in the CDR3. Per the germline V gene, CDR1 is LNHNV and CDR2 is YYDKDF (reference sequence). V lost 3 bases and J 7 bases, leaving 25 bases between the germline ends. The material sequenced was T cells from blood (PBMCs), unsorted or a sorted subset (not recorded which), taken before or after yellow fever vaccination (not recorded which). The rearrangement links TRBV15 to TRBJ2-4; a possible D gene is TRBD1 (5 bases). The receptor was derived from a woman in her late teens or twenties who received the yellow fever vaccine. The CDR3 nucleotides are TGTGCCACCAGCAGCCAGACAACAGGCTCCAGATGGCTGAACATTCAGTACTTC. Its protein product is CATSSQTTGSRWLNIQYF.